This entry features one T cell receptor (beta chain) sequence. Its specificity is not known. Measured with immunoSEQ multiplex PCR; TCRdb has only the in-frame clones, and not every one. The repertoire has approximately 330,000 clones, 80% of them found once; the top ten carry over 5%. CDR1 and CDR2 (germline): LNHNV, YYDKDF (reference sequence). V lost 3 bases to trimming and J lost 6 bases, with 20 bases between them. The CDR3 is 16 amino acids. The data derive from a study of cytotoxic CD8 clonotypes in ibrutinib-treated CLL. Broader study findings: Clonality grew at ibrutinib response; at progression, it decreased back toward baseline. Public clonotypes were uncommon and contracted or stayed stable on treatment. Sustained-remission and progressing patients had different sampling times.

This chain links TRBV15 with TRBJ2-5, with D perhaps being TRBD1 or TRBD2 (5 bases each). This clonotype was obtained from a human donor with chronic lymphocytic leukemia. The sequences come from PBMCs, collected before ibrutinib treatment. The CDR3 is CATSSRYRDGDQTQYF. DNA of the CDR3: TGTGCCACCAGCAGTAGGTATAGGGACGGGGACCAGACCCAGTACTTC. The full variable domain, in which reference TRBV15 and TRBJ2-5 provide the parts outside the CDR3, is DAMVIQNPRYQVTQFGKPVTLSCSQTLNHNVMYWYQQKSSQAPKLLFHYYDKDFNNEADTPDNFQSRRPNTSFCFLDIRSPGLGDTAMYLCATSSRYRDGDQTQYFGPGTRLLVL.